Reported below is one T cell receptor beta chain. This CDR3 region has 18 residues. CDR1 is SGHVS, CDR2 FNYEAQ, per germline. With V trimmed by 5 bases and J by 0 bases, 13 bases remained unmatched. This record belongs to a study of cytomegalovirus exposure and HLA in healthy donors. PCR used 60 Vbeta primers and 13 Jbeta primers. Assay: immunoSEQ multiplex PCR; the TCRdb copy retains only in-frame clones and omits some. The table has under 200,000 clones, 60% to 75% seen once. This sequence joins TRBV7-6 and TRBJ2-3, with 8 nucleotides matching TRBD2. The receptor was derived from a woman between 50 and 59 years old in good health and CMV-seropositive. Material for sequencing was PBMCs. Here the CDR3 reads CASSGPPGGNPSTDTQYF. The CDR3 nucleotides are TGTGCCAGCAGCGGACCCCCGGGGGGGAATCCTAGCACAGATACGCAGTATTTT.